These T cell receptor beta chains were read from a single sample in a study of shared clonotypes between healthy human individuals. Data came from immunoSEQ multiplex PCR; TCRdb stores just in-frame clones and leaves some out. The sample yields around 2,000,000 clones, about 95% seen once. The specimen was naive CD8+ T cells sorted from blood. These receptors all come from a man aged 18 to 29 in good health. The CDR3 runs from the conserved cysteine through the conserved F or W. A D gene is named only where the DNA matches it firmly. Expanded clones are given a class, and other clones once, few, many or no size at all.

>TRBJ2-7|-|TRBV30|once
TGTGCCTGGAGTTTACCGGGACTTCGCTACGAGCAGTACTTC
CAWSLPGLRYEQYF
>TRBJ2-7|TRBD2|TRBV7-2|-
TGTGCCAGCAGCTTTACAGCGGGAGGAAAGGGCGAGCAGTACTTC
CASSFTAGGKGEQYF
>TRBJ2-1|TRBD2|TRBV27|-
TGTGCCAGCAGTTTATTGTCTAGCGGGAGCAATGAGCAGTTCTTC
CASSLLSSGSNEQFF
>TRBJ2-7|TRBD2|TRBV19|-
TGTGCCAGTAGGCTAGCGGGAGCGTCCGAGCAGTACTTC
CASRLAGASEQYF
>TRBJ2-1|-|TRBV9|once
TGTGCCAGCAGCCCAGGGACTTTGCAGTTCTTC
CASSPGTLQFF
>TRBJ2-1|-|TRBV19|-
TGTGCCAGTAGAAGCACTGGAGTTATGGAGCAGTTCTTC
CASRSTGVMEQFF
>TRBJ2-7|TRBD2|TRBV4-1|once
TGCGCCAGCAGCCAACTAGCGGGGGCCGACTACGAGCAGTACTTC
CASSQLAGADYEQYF
>TRBJ2-5|-|TRBV6-1|once
TGTGCCAGCAGTGATTGGGCAGGCTCCCAAGAGACCCAGTACTTC
CASSDWAGSQETQYF
>TRBJ1-2|TRBD1|TRBV27|-
TGTGCCAGCAGTGCCTGGACAGGTTATGGCTACACCTTC
CASSAWTGYGYTF
>TRBJ2-1|-|TRBV27|-
TGTGCCAGCAGTTTGGGGCACTACAATGAGCAGTTCTTC
CASSLGHYNEQFF
>TRBJ2-1|-|TRBV6-6|-
TGTGCCAGCAGTCCGTCAATTTGGGTTTCGGGCAATGAGCAGTTCTTC
CASSPSIWVSGNEQFF
>TRBJ1-2|-|TRBV10-3|-
TGTGCCATCAGTGAGGAGGGTGGGGTTAACTATGGCTACACCTTC
CAISEEGGVNYGYTF
>TRBJ2-7|-|TRBV7-9|-
TGTGCCAGCAGCTTAGGAGGAGGCAACTACGAGCAGTACTTC
CASSLGGGNYEQYF
>TRBJ2-7|TRBD2|TRBV15|-
TGTGCCACCAGCGTAGGTAGCGGGAGCTACGAGCAGTACTTC
CATSVGSGSYEQYF
>TRBJ2-2|-|TRBV9|-
TGTGCCAGCAGCGCCGAAGGGGGAATCGGAACCGGGGAGCTGTTTTTT
CASSAEGGIGTGELFF
>TRBJ2-4|-|TRBV11-2|-
TGTGCCAGCAGCTTAGATGCTGGCGGCGCCAAAAACATTCAGTACTTC
CASSLDAGGAKNIQYF
>TRBJ2-3|-|TRBV5-1|-
TGCGCCAGCAGCTTGGTCACCTCCGGCGGCACAGATACGCAGTATTTT
CASSLVTSGGTDTQYF
>TRBJ1-1|TRBD1|TRBV27|-
TGTGCCAGCAACCCCTTTCCGGGACAGCTCACTGAAGCTTTCTTT
CASNPFPGQLTEAFF
>TRBJ2-5|-|TRBV7-9|few
TGTGCCAGCAGCTTTCCTGACAGCCAAGAGACCCAGTACTTC
CASSFPDSQETQYF
>TRBJ2-3|TRBD2|TRBV2|-
TGTGCCAGCAGCGATCCCCGTCTTCTAGCGGGACCTAGCACAGATACGCAGTATTTT
CASSDPRLLAGPSTDTQYF
>TRBJ2-7|TRBD2|TRBV6-5|-
TGTGCCAGCAGTTACGGGCTAGCGGGAGACTACGAGCAGTACTTC
CASSYGLAGDYEQYF
>TRBJ1-1|-|TRBV19|-
TGTGCCAGTAGTACCCTACCACAGGGCTGGACTGAAGCTTTCTTT
CASSTLPQGWTEAFF
>TRBJ2-5|TRBD2|TRBV7-9|-
TGTGCCAGATCTGAGTTAAGCGGGGCCCAAGAGACCCAGTACTTC
CARSELSGAQETQYF
>TRBJ2-7|-|TRBV12-5|-
TGTGCTAGTGGTTTCGGTTACGAGCAGTACTTC
CASGFGYEQYF
>TRBJ2-3|TRBD2|TRBV27|-
TGTGCCAGCAGTTCCTGGACTAGCGGGAGTACAGATACGCAGTATTTT
CASSSWTSGSTDTQYF
>TRBJ1-6|-|TRBV2|-
TGTGCCGGACGGGCAGGAGTAAATTCACCCCTCCACTTT
CAGRAGVNSPLHF
>TRBJ2-7|TRBD1|TRBV11-2|once
TGTGCCAGCAGCTTAAGGGCCGGACAGGGGGTCTACGAGCAGTACTTC
CASSLRAGQGVYEQYF
>TRBJ1-3|-|TRBV28|-
TGTGCCAGCAGCTTCTCTGGAAACACCATATATTTT
CASSFSGNTIYF
>TRBJ2-6|TRBD1|TRBV5-6|-
TGTGCCAGCAGCGCGGACAGGGGAACCTCTGGGGCCAACGTCCTGACTTTC
CASSADRGTSGANVLTF
>TRBJ2-7|-|TRBV11-2|once
TGTGCCAGCAGGTCCGGGACTGACTACGAGCAGTACTTC
CASRSGTDYEQYF
>TRBJ1-5|-|TRBV7-9|-
TGTGCCAGCACCGTAGGAGGGGGCAATCAGCCCCAGCATTTT
CASTVGGGNQPQHF
>TRBJ2-7|-|TRBV5-6|-
TGTGCCAGCAGCCCCCAGGGTAACTCCTACGAGCAGTACTTC
CASSPQGNSYEQYF
>TRBJ2-3|-|TRBV27|-
TGTGCCAGCAGTTTCAGTAGGGCAGATACGCAGTATTTT
CASSFSRADTQYF
>TRBJ2-1|-|TRBV20-1|-
TGCAGTCCAAGAGGGGCTGCGGAGCAGTTCTTC
CSPRGAAEQFF
>TRBJ2-2|TRBD1|TRBV7-9|-
TGTGCCACCCGGGGACAGACGAACACCGGGGAGCTGTTTTTT
CATRGQTNTGELFF
>TRBJ2-1|-|TRBV7-8|-
TGTGCCAGCAGCAGAGATACGGCGGTCCCCTTCTACAATGAGCAGTTCTTC
CASSRDTAVPFYNEQFF
>TRBJ2-7|TRBD1|TRBV27|-
TGTGCCAGCAGTCACCCTTTTCCGACAGGGCTCGCAAGACCCTACGAGCAGTACTTC
CASSHPFPTGLARPYEQYF
>TRBJ1-2|TRBD1|TRBV7-6|-
TGTGCCAGCAGCCTACAGGGGCCAGAAGGCTACACCTTC
CASSLQGPEGYTF
>TRBJ1-2|TRBD1|TRBV4-1|-
TGCGCCAGCAGCCAAGATCGGACAGGGACTAACTATGGCTACACCTTC
CASSQDRTGTNYGYTF
>TRBJ2-7|-|TRBV6-5|once
TGTGCCAGCAGCCGGGACGGAGCTCTCCACGAGCAGTACTTC
CASSRDGALHEQYF
>TRBJ2-2|TRBD2|TRBV5-6|once
TGTGCCAGCAGCTTGTCCGGAACGGGAGGGCCCACCGGGGAGCTGTTTTTT
CASSLSGTGGPTGELFF
>TRBJ2-1|TRBD2|TRBV15|-
TGTGCCACCCACGGGACTAGCGGGAGGGTCTACAATGAGCAGTTCTTC
CATHGTSGRVYNEQFF
>TRBJ1-6|TRBD1|TRBV4-1|-
TGCGCCAGCAGCCACCAGGGGGGGATGTGGTCACCCCTCCACTTT
CASSHQGGMWSPLHF
>TRBJ2-2|TRBD1|TRBV4-1|-
TGCGCCAGCAGCCAAGTGGGGACAGGGAAAGTTAGAGGGGAGCTGTTTTTT
CASSQVGTGKVRGELFF
>TRBJ2-5|TRBD2|TRBV5-1|-
TGCGCCAGCAGCTTGGTAGCGGGGGGCTGGCAAGAGACCCAGTACTTC
CASSLVAGGWQETQYF
>TRBJ1-1|TRBD1|TRBV6-6|-
TGTGCCAGCAGTCAAGGACAGGGCTGGGACACTGAAGCTTTCTTT
CASSQGQGWDTEAFF
>TRBJ2-2|-|TRBV11-2|-
TGTGCCAGCAGCGGGGCGACCGGGGAGCTGTTTTTT
CASSGATGELFF
>TRBJ1-1|-|TRBV5-6|-
TGTGCCAGCAGCTTGGGGGCAGCGGGGCACACTGAAGCTTTCTTT
CASSLGAAGHTEAFF
>TRBJ2-1|-|TRBV5-6|-
TGTGCCAGCAGCTTGGGGGGAGTGATCTCCGACAATGAGCAGTTCTTC
CASSLGGVISDNEQFF
>TRBJ2-1|-|TRBV7-9|-
TGTGCCAGCAGCTCCGGACTGGCAAATGAGCAGTTCTTC
CASSSGLANEQFF
>TRBJ1-2|-|TRBV11-2|-
TGTGCCAGCATCGCCCGATCAGGGCTTGGAACCTTTAACTATGGCTACACCTTC
CASIARSGLGTFNYGYTF
>TRBJ2-7|-|TRBV7-9|-
TGTGCCAGCAGCCAGGGGGGAACCTACGAGCAGTACTTC
CASSQGGTYEQYF
>TRBJ1-1|-|TRBV27|-
TGTGCCAGCAGTTTTGGTAGTTCGGCTGAAGCTTTCTTT
CASSFGSSAEAFF
>TRBJ2-3|TRBD2|TRBV6-5|-
TGTGCCAGCAGTCTCTCTCTAGCGGGAGCTGATACGCAGTATTTT
CASSLSLAGADTQYF
>TRBJ2-1|TRBD2|TRBV11-2|-
TGTGCCAGCAGCTTAACTAGCGTCTTAAGCTCCTACAATGAGCAGTTCTTC
CASSLTSVLSSYNEQFF
>TRBJ1-2|TRBD1|TRBV28|-
TGTGCCAGCAGTATAGACAGGGAGGGCTCCTATGGCTACACCTTC
CASSIDREGSYGYTF